This TCR beta chain was recorded in a study of shared clonotypes between healthy human individuals. Study summary: Plates per donor: three CD4 naive, three CD4 memory, two CD8 naive, one CD8 memory. Study-level points and caveats: Non-shared clonotypes were found to have lower generation probabilities than the clonotypes that were shared by all four of the sorted-subset donors.

Sequenced by immunoSEQ multiplex PCR; TCRdb stores in-frame clones only, minus some. This table has under 600,000 clones, roughly 95% appearing once. Regarding this clone: Its antigen is undetermined.

Material: naive CD4+ T cells sorted from blood. Subset indicated: CD45RA+ positively selected. This TCR came from a young woman in good health.

The CDR3 region has the DNA TGTGCCAGCAGTGGAGGGGAAGCGGGCAATCAGCCCCAGCATTTT. It translates to CASSGGEAGNQPQHF. J is TRBJ1-5 and V is TRBV6-1; D might be TRBD1 (5 bases). The CDR3 loop spans 15 amino acids. V was trimmed by 4 bases and J by 2 bases, leaving 12 bases between them. CDR1 is MNHNS, CDR2 SASEGT, per germline.